This T cell receptor (beta chain) was documented in a study of post-analysis software for immune sequencing data. Study-wide points: With TRBV5-6, TRBV5-1 and TRBV20-1 included, about 5 TRBV segments were more frequent in patients than in controls.

cDNA libraries for TCR beta contained unique molecular identifiers. TCRdb ran MiXCR on the PCR reads and lists one entry per CDR3 protein. This table has hundreds of thousands of distinct CDR3 sequences, roughly half appearing once. The CDR3 extends over 17 amino acids. Germline V CDR1 and CDR2: SGHTA, FQGTGA. Trimming removed 5 bases from V and 1 base from J; junction bases left unmatched: 12. About this clonotype itself: Its specificity is not known.

The clonotype comes from a girl between 5 and 17 years old with multiple sclerosis. Sequencing was done on a sample of blood. J is TRBJ2-3 and V is TRBV7-3; 7 bases fit TRBD2. The CDR3 DNA reads TGTGCCAGCAGCCACCTCAGCGGGGATGCCGGCACAGATACGCAGTATTTT. Its translation is CASSHLSGDAGTDTQYF.